This TCR beta chain appears in the sequencing data of a study of T-cell reconstitution after alpha-beta-depleted transplantation in children. Unique molecular identifiers were incorporated during preparation of the TCRbeta library. Each CDR3 protein is one row after TCRdb ran MiXCR on the PCR reads. The profile shows about 870,000 distinct CDR3 sequences, roughly 15% of them singletons. CDR1 and CDR2 (germline): SGHRS, YFSETQ. V dropped 0 bases and J dropped 13; count of bases not matched to a gene: 3. The length of the CDR3 is 12 residues. Study outcomes and limitations: The origin of alpha-beta T cells about two months after transplant was reportedly several hundred expanded graft clones. Newly generated T cells supplied most T-cell counts and diversity one year post-transplant. Some patients owed their high day-60 TCRbeta diversity to surviving recipient T cells and thymic progenitors.

Ten or more counts support this clonotype. Antigen unknown. This chain connects TRBV5-1 to TRBJ2-1; 8 bases agree with TRBD2. This material consisted of PBMCs, mostly from graft donor cells, taken 360 days after TCRalphabeta/CD19-depleted stem cell transplant. The sequence was obtained from a male patient between 10 and 17 years old who had a stem cell transplant for acute lymphoblastic leukemia, so the T cells may come from the graft donor. The CDR3 DNA reads as TGCGCCAGCAGCTTGGGACTAGCGAGTCAGTTCTTC. This gives the protein CASSLGLASQFF.